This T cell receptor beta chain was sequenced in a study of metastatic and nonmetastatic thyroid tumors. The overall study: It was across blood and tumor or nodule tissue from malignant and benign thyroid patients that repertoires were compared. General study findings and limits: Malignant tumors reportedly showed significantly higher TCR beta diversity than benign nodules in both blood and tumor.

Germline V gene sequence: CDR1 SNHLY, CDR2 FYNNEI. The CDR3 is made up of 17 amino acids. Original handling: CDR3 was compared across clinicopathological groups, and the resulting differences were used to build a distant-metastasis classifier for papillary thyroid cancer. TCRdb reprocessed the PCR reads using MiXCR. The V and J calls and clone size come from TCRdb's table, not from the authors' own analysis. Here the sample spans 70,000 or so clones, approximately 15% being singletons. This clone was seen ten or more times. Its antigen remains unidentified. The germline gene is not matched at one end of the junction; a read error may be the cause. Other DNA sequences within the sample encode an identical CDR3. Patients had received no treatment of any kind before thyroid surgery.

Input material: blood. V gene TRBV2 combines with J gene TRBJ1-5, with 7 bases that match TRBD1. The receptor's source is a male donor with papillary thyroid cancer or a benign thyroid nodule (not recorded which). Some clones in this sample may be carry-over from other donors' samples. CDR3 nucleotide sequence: TGTGCCAGCACCGACAGGGACATCCTCAATAGCAACCAGCCCCAGCATTTT. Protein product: CASTDRDILNSNQPQHF.